The entry that follows covers one T cell receptor (beta chain) sequence. This clone was detected only once. No cognate antigen has been identified for it. The input lacks base qualities; no much larger clone sits a single base away. CDR1 and CDR2 are drawn from the germline V gene (reference sequence): LNHDA, SQIVND. Deletion took 5 bases off V and 8 bases off J, with a span of 21 bases between the germline ends. The CDR3 covers 16 residues, taking in both the cysteine and the phenylalanine. Only the CDR3 region is kept as DNA, spanning 48 bases read in frame from base 1. The sample originates from a study of T cells in localized non-small cell lung cancer (dated by TCRdb to 2018 to 2021). Turning to the overall study: The study analyzed T cell repertoires of 236 early-stage NSCLC patients, comparing tumors and uninvolved tumor-adjacent lungs. A mean age of around 66 years was recorded for the NSCLC patients, of whom roughly 130 were male and some 100 were female. The cohort comprised roughly 230 treatment-naïve NSCLC patients with resected, localized lung tumors.

At diagnosis, peripheral blood, uninvolved tumor-adjacent lung and tumor were collected and stored as a combination of fresh-frozen and FFPE material. For TCR repertoire profiling, the blood samples were analyzed as peripheral blood mononuclear cells. TCR beta CDR3 regions were sequenced from DNA using the immunoSEQ Assay. In the original analysis: T cell density was computed as TCR beta template counts normalized to usable DNA estimated by amplifying housekeeping genes. Richness was estimated with the preseqR package, extrapolating to 400,000 templates for PBMC samples and 120,000 templates for tissue samples. Clonality was calculated as one minus Pielou's evenness. Tissue-enriched TCRs were identified by differential abundance testing using productive amino-acid clonotypes, minimum total count 5 and alpha 0.1. Repertoire overlap between compartments was quantified with the Jaccard Index and Morisita Overlap Index. GLIPH clustered TCR beta CDR3s with public tetramer-defined viral CDR3s; viral motifs required at least three viral sequences plus V-gene enrichment. TCRdb's version of the immuneACCESS table is confined to in-frame rearrangements and falls short of the full clone set. An unresolved V gene accounts for under half of the shortfall where checked; the remainder is of unknown origin. D and trimming come from the DNA, and the V and J calls and clone size come from that table. For this sample there are roughly 39,000 clones; roughly 90% appear just once. In total, the top ten clones hold more than 9% of the sample.

What the research found in general, with its limitations: Uninvolved tumor-adjacent lung showed the highest T cell clonality, higher than tumor, which suggests more focused antigenic responses in the adjacent lung. Higher blood T cell density associated with longer overall survival, while higher adjacent-lung clonality associated with shorter survival. Because of the exploratory design, TCR variables were selected using unadjusted p-values without false-discovery rate correction. Because multi-region tumor sequencing was not done, intratumor heterogeneity could not be ruled out. Of the top 100 tumor clones, a median of approximately 60 were detected in paired uninvolved adjacent lung; some 28 were also among that lung's top 100.

The sequence links TRBV19 to TRBJ1-4, with TRBD1 tentatively as D gene (5 bases match). Sequenced here: PBMCs, sampled before any cancer treatment. The sequence was collected from a woman aged 40-69 years with stage II lung adenocarcinoma. The nucleotide sequence reads as follows: TGTGCCAGTAGTTTCGACGGGACTAGCCACGGGGAAAAACTGTTTTTT. Its protein is CASSFDGTSHGEKLFF.